These 22 T cell receptor beta chains were sequenced from one sample in a study of OX40 agonist ivuxolimab in advanced cancers. Some clones are missing from TCRdb's copy, which holds only in-frame ones; the method was immunoSEQ multiplex PCR. The repertoire includes roughly 70,000 clones, approximately 85% of them detected once, and less than 0.65% sits in the top ten. The sample in question was CD4+ or CD8+ T cells sorted from blood, obtained in a trial of the OX40 agonist ivuxolimab. Receptor source: an adult with an advanced solid tumor such as melanoma, head and neck, liver or kidney cancer.

The V call is TRBV28, the J call TRBJ1-2, with 8 bases that match TRBD1. V lost 5 bases, J lost 7 bases, and 12 bases stayed unmatched. CDR1 MDHEN and CDR2 SYDVKM come from the germline V gene. The CDR3 runs to 15 residues. The CDR3, as DNA: TGTGCCAGCAGTACCCCCGGGCAGGGGGCGGGTGGCTACACCTTC. It codes for CASSTPGQGAGGYTF.

The chain employs TRBV7-2 and TRBJ2-2; TRBD2 matches 11 bases. V shed 6 bases and J 7 bases; nucleotides not matched to a gene: 4. Germline CDR1 is SGHTA and CDR2 is FQGNSA. This CDR3 is 14 amino acids long. CDR3 in DNA: TGTGCCAGCAGGCTAGCGGGGGGTGGCGGGGAGCTGTTTTTT. Translated, it gives CASRLAGGGGELFF.

The chain has TRBV28 and TRBJ1-1, with D possibly matching TRBD1 (5 bases). V lost 6 bases to trimming and J lost 7 bases, with 18 bases between them. Germline V gene lookup returns CDR1 MDHEN and CDR2 SYDVKM. The CDR3 runs 14 residues. DNA for the CDR3: TGTGCCAGCAGACCTAACGGGGGATATGGTGAAGCTTTCTTT. It specifies CASRPNGGYGEAFF.

This clone was seen once. This chain links TRBV5-1 with TRBJ2-3, with 11 bases identical to TRBD2. The CDR3 length is 19 residues. The germline gives CDR1 SGHRS, CDR2 YFSETQ. The junction had 11 bases not matched to a gene; V was cut back by 2 bases and J by 0 bases. CDR3 loop: CASSFKGSGRASSTDTQYF. CDR3 bases: TGCGCCAGCAGCTTCAAGGGTAGCGGGAGGGCCAGTAGCACAGATACGCAGTATTTT.

The chain joins TRBV5-4 to TRBJ2-3; 9 bases agree with TRBD2. Per germline, CDR1 SGHNT and CDR2 YYREEE (reference sequence). There are 16 residues in the CDR3. V was clipped by 5 bases and J by 1 base; unmatched bases: 8. The chain's CDR3 is CASRETQRGGTDTQYF. The CDR3 DNA sequence: TGTGCCAGCAGAGAAACCCAGCGGGGGGGCACAGATACGCAGTATTTT. Supplemented by reference TRBV5-4 and TRBJ2-3, the full variable domain reads ETGVTQSPTHLIKTRGQQVTLRCSSQSGHNTVSWYQQALGQGPQFIFQYYREEENGRGNFPPRFSGLQFPNYSSELNVNALELDDSALYLCASRETQRGGTDTQYFGPGTRLTVL.

V and J are TRBV5-4 and TRBJ2-6; D may be TRBD1 (6 bases). Deletions cut 5 bases from V and 0 bases from J, with 9 bases between. The V gene's germline CDR1 is SGHNT and CDR2 YYREEE (reference sequence). The CDR3 totals 15 residues. Here the CDR3 DNA reads TGTGCCAGCAGTCAGGGGAGCTCTGGGGCCAACGTCCTGACTTTC. This translates into CASSQGSSGANVLTF.

CDR3 in amino acids: CASSPQAGNTEAFF. CDR3 nucleotide sequence: TGTGCCAGCAGCCCCCAGGCGGGGAACACTGAAGCTTTCTTT. The chain carries TRBV14 and TRBJ1-1; no reliable D call. The CDR3 has 14 amino acids. V was pared by 4 bases and J by 1 base, with 10 bases between. CDR1 and CDR2 (germline): SGHDN, FVKESK.

The rearrangement uses TRBV28 and TRBJ1-1, with a possible D match to TRBD1 (6 bases). This CDR3 region has 13 residues. V dropped 6 bases and J dropped 11 bases, with 19 bases sitting between them. In germline, CDR1 is MDHEN, CDR2 SYDVKM. CDR3 sequence reads: CASRFTSGQRAFF. CDR3 DNA sequence: TGTGCCAGCAGGTTTACCTCGGGACAAAGGGCTTTCTTT.

V is TRBV30 and J is TRBJ1-4; D is undetermined. This CDR3 is 12 amino acids long. The V gene's germline CDR1 is GTSNPN and CDR2 SVGIG (reference sequence). The V gene lost 1 base and the J gene lost 5 bases, with 5 bases spanning the gap. In DNA, the CDR3 is TGTGCCTGGAGTGACATCAATGAAAAACTGTTTTTT. Encoded protein: CAWSDINEKLFF.

The gene calls are TRBV18 and TRBJ1-4; 10 bases align to TRBD1. Germline V gene data show CDR1 as KGHSH and CDR2 as LQKENI. V shed 4 bases and J 5 bases; nucleotides not matched to a gene: 10. The CDR3 spans 17 residues. DNA of the CDR3: TGTGCCAGCTCACTCGTTATTCCGGACAGGGGGAATGAAAAACTGTTTTTT. Encoded protein: CASSLVIPDRGNEKLFF.

This clone has just a few counts. The rearrangement joins TRBV6-5 to TRBJ1-3, with no clear D. The CDR3 covers 16 residues. Germline values: CDR1 MNHEY, CDR2 SVGAGI. Trimming cost V 2 bases and J 6 bases, with 17 bases left between them. CDR3 in DNA: TGTGCCAGCAGTTACAAGGCGCCCGTACAGCCAAACACCATATATTTT. Translation gives CASSYKAPVQPNTIYF.

This chain uses TRBV18 with TRBJ1-2; TRBD1 is a possible D gene (5 bases). This CDR3 contains 12 residues. The V gene's germline CDR1 is KGHSH and CDR2 LQKENI. V lost 5 bases to trimming and J lost 6 bases, with 10 bases between them. The CDR3 DNA sequence: TGTGCCAGCTCAGGGACGGAGCATGGCTACACCTTC. This gives the protein CASSGTEHGYTF. Full variable domain (remainder filled in from reference TRBV18 and TRBJ1-2): NAGVMQNPRHLVRRRGQEARLRCSPMKGHSHVYWYRQLPEEGLKFMVYLQKENIIDESGMPKERFSAEFPKEGPSILRIQQVVRGDSAAYFCASSGTEHGYTFGSGTRLTVV.

The J gene is TRBJ1-2, the V gene TRBV6-1; D uncertain. The V gene lost 3 bases and the J gene lost 5 bases, with 10 bases spanning the gap. The CDR3 totals 13 residues. Germline V gene data show CDR1 as MNHNS and CDR2 as SASEGT. CDR3 bases: TGTGCCAGCAGTGACCCGCTACGATATGGCTACACCTTC. Translating gives CASSDPLRYGYTF.

This sequence joins TRBV6-5 and TRBJ2-3; TRBD1 matches 8 bases. Germline trimming cut 6 bases from V and 6 bases from J; bases unmatched to any gene: 11. The CDR3 totals 15 residues. Germline assignment: CDR1 MNHEY and CDR2 SVGAGI. The DNA for the CDR3 is TGTGCCAGCAGCCCAGGACAGGGAGCATGGGATACGCAGTATTTT. This codes for CASSPGQGAWDTQYF.

The V gene is TRBV5-1, the J gene TRBJ2-2, with D perhaps being TRBD1 or TRBD2 (5 bases each). Trimming cost V 2 bases and J 0 bases, with 8 bases left between them. Germline V gene data show CDR1 as SGHRS and CDR2 as YFSETQ. The length of the CDR3 is 15 residues. The CDR3 bases are TGCGCCAGCAGCTTCGGGACCCCGAACACCGGGGAGCTGTTTTTT. It is translated as CASSFGTPNTGELFF.

The CDR3: CASSARAGEAFF. The DNA for the CDR3 is TGTGCCAGCAGCGCAAGAGCTGGTGAAGCTTTCTTT. The chain links TRBV2 to TRBJ1-1; D remains ambiguous. Germline-derived CDR1 and CDR2 are SNHLY and FYNNEI. This CDR3 comprises 12 residues. V was cut by 6 bases and J by 7 bases, with 12 bases left in between.

This chain joins TRBV5-1 and TRBJ1-3; D unresolved. Germline CDR1 reads SGHRS; CDR2 reads YFSETQ. CDR3 length: 14 residues. Trimming pared 3 bases from V and 0 bases from J, leaving 7 bases between. The CDR3 nucleotides are TGCGCCAGCAGCTACCTCCCCTCTGGAAACACCATATATTTT. It encodes CASSYLPSGNTIYF. The entire variable domain, with the rest obtained from reference TRBV5-1 and TRBJ1-3, is as follows: KAGVTQTPRYLIKTRGQQVTLSCSPISGHRSVSWYQQTPGQGLQFLFEYFSETQRNKGNFPGRFSGRQFSNSRSEMNVSTLELGDSALYLCASSYLPSGNTIYFGEGSWLTVV.

The V call is TRBV7-2, the J call TRBJ2-1; D is uncertain. With 2 bases removed from V and 0 bases from J, the gap between germline ends came to 14 bases. The CDR3 has 17 residues. The germline V gene encodes CDR1 SGHTA and CDR2 FQGNSA. The CDR3 nucleotides read TGTGCCAGCAGCTTAATTTGGTCCTCCAGCTCCTACAATGAGCAGTTCTTC. Its translation: CASSLIWSSSSYNEQFF.

The CDR3 nucleotides read TGTGCCAGCACCTCGGGGAGTGCAACTAATGAAAAACTGTTTTTT. Translation: CASTSGSATNEKLFF. The chain links TRBV28 to TRBJ1-4, with D unresolved. CDR1 and CDR2 from the germline V gene are MDHEN and SYDVKM. V was cut by 7 bases and J by 0 bases, with 12 bases left in between. The CDR3 is made up of 15 amino acids.

The sample holds a few counts of this clone. V gene TRBV19 combines with J gene TRBJ1-2; D gene uncertain. In germline, CDR1 is LNHDA, CDR2 SQIVND (reference sequence). Trimming removed 3 bases at V and 4 bases at J, with 9 bases between. The CDR3 has 13 amino acids. CDR3 sequence: CASSIRQAYGYTF. CDR3 sequence (DNA): TGTGCCAGTAGTATTAGGCAGGCCTATGGCTACACCTTC.

This chain links TRBV11-3 with TRBJ2-5, with 8 bases fitting TRBD2. Germline trimming cut 3 bases from V and 1 base from J; bases unmatched to any gene: 4. CDR3 length: 15 amino acids. Per the germline V gene, CDR1 is SGHNT and CDR2 is YENEEA. The CDR3 is CASSFGLAGQETQYF. Here the CDR3 DNA reads TGTGCCAGCAGCTTTGGGCTAGCGGGCCAAGAGACCCAGTACTTC.

The J gene is TRBJ1-2, the V gene TRBV4-2; 10 bases are a match to TRBD1. The CDR3 consists of 14 residues. Germline V gives CDR1 LGHNA, CDR2 YNFKEQ. Trimming cost V 0 bases and J 7 bases; bases outside gene matches: 2. CDR3 residues: CASSQEGQGFGYTF. In DNA, the CDR3 is TGTGCCAGCAGCCAAGAGGGACAGGGGTTTGGCTACACCTTC.